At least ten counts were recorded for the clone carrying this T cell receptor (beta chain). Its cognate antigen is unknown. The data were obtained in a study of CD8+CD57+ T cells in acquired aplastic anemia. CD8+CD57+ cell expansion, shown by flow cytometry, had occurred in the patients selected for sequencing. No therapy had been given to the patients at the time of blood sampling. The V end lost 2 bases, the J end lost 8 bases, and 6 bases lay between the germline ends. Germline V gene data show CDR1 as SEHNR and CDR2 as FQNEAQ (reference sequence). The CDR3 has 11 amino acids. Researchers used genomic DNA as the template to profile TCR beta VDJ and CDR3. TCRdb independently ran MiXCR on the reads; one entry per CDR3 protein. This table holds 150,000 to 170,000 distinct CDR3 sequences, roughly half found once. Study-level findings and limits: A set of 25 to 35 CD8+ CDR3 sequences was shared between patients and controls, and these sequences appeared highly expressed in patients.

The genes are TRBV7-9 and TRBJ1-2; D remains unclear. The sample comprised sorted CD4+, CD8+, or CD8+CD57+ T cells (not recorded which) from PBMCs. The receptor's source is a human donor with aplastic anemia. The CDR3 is CASSLSIGYTF. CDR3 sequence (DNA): TGTGCCAGCAGCTTATCTATCGGCTACACCTTC.